This TCR beta chain was identified in a study of T cell changes during pregnancy in multiple sclerosis (dated by TCRdb to between 2018 and 2021). A note on the overall study: Changes in the T cell repertoire over the course of pregnancy were examined in this study in women with multiple sclerosis.

Library method: the immunoSEQ multiplex PCR assay. Drawn from immuneACCESS, this table holds only the in-frame rearrangements with V and J called that TCRdb kept. Clones are partly lost; checked studies trace under half to an unresolved V gene and leave the rest unexplained. The sample includes 50,000 to 70,000 clones, with 80% to 95% observed a single time. The ten largest clones take up around 0.85% of the sample. Turning to this clone: Its antigen is unknown. There are no base qualities to consult, and no much larger clone falls within one base.

Trimming accounts for 4 bases at V and 4 bases at J, while the number of junction bases matched to no gene is 10. In the germline V gene, CDR1 corresponds to SGDLS and CDR2 to YYNGEE. The CDR3 numbers 16 residues from cysteine through phenylalanine. Only CDR3 DNA remains: 48 bases, in frame from the first base. The sequence derives from a female donor with multiple sclerosis, enrolled in a pregnancy study. Sequences were derived from peripheral blood, sampled in the first trimester of pregnancy. The rearrangement combines TRBV9 with TRBJ2-5; TRBD2 matches 10 bases in the middle. Here is the DNA: TGTGCCAGCAGCCCCCGGCCCGCTAGCGGGGGAGAGACCCAGTACTTC. It specifies CASSPRPASGGETQYF.